This T cell receptor beta chain was obtained from a study of T-cell reconstitution after alpha-beta-depleted transplantation in children. General study results and limits: Hyperexpanded clones declined; after one year, newly produced T cells mostly supplied diversity.

CDR3 length equals 13 residues. Trimming took off 6 bases at V and 1 base at J, with 9 bases between the two ends. A word on this clonotype: Its antigen is currently unknown. Given a much more abundant clone one base away, this may be a read error.

A library of TCRbeta sequences, prepared with unique molecular identifiers, was generated. One entry per CDR3 protein, called by TCRdb with MiXCR from the PCR reads. This table has about 250,000 distinct CDR3 sequences, approximately 24% appearing once. Sequencing was performed on PBMCs, mostly from graft donor cells, taken 360 days after TCRalphabeta/CD19-depleted stem cell transplant. The receptor comes from a female patient aged 2-15 years who had a stem cell transplant for congenital amegakaryocytic thrombocytopenia, so the T cells may come from the graft donor. The chain carries TRBV12-3 or TRBV12-4 and TRBJ1-1, with TRBD1 as a possible D gene (5 bases). For the CDR3, the DNA is TGTGCCAGCAGAAAAGGGGCGAACACTGAAGCTTTCTTT. Protein sequence: CASRKGANTEAFF.